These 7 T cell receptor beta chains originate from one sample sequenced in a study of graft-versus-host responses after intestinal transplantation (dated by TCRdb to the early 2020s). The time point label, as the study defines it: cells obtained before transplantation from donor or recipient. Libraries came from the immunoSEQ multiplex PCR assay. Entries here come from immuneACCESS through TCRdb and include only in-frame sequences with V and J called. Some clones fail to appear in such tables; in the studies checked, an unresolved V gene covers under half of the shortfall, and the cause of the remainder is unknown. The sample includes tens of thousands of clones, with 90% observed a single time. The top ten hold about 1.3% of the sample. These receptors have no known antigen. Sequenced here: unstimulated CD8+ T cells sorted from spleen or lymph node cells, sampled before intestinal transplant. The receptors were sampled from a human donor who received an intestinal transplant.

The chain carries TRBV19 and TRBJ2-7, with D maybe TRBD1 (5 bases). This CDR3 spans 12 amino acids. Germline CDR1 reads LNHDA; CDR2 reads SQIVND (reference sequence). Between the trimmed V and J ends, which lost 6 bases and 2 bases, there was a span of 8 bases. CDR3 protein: CASSQGTYEQYF. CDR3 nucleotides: TGTGCCAGTAGCCAGGGCACCTACGAGCAGTACTTC.

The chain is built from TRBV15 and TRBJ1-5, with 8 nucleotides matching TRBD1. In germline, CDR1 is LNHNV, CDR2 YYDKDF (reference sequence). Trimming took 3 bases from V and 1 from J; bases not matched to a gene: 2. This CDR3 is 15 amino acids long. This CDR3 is CATSRDRASNQPQHF. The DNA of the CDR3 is TGTGCCACCAGCAGGGACAGGGCAAGCAATCAGCCCCAGCATTTT.

The CDR3 DNA sequence: TGTGCCAGCAGCCCCGTAGGGGCGGTTGAGCAGTTCTTC. Its protein product is CASSPVGAVEQFF. The V and J genes are TRBV7-9 and TRBJ2-1; D may be TRBD1 (5 bases). The V gene lost 5 bases and the J gene lost 9 bases, with 14 bases spanning the gap. CDR1 is SEHNR and CDR2 is FQNEAQ in the germline V gene (reference sequence). The CDR3 length is 13 residues.

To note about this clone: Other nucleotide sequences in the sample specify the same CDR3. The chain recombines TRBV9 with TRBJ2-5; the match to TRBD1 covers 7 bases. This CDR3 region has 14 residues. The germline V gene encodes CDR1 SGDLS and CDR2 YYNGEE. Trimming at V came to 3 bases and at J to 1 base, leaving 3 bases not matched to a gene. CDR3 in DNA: TGTGCCAGCAGCGGCCGGGACAGCCAAGAGACCCAGTACTTC. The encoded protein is CASSGRDSQETQYF.

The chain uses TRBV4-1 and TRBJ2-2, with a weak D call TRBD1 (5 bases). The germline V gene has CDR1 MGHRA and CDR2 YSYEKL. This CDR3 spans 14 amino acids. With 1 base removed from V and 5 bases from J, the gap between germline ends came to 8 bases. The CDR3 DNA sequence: TGCGCCAGCAGCCAAGGGGGCTGGACCGGGGAGCTGTTTTTT. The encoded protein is CASSQGGWTGELFF.

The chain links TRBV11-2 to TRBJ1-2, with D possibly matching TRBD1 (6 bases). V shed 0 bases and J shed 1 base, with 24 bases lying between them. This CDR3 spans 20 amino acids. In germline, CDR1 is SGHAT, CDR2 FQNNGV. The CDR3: CASSLEMADPGQDFNYGYTF. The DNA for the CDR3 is TGTGCCAGCAGCTTAGAGATGGCGGACCCGGGACAAGACTTTAACTATGGCTACACCTTC.

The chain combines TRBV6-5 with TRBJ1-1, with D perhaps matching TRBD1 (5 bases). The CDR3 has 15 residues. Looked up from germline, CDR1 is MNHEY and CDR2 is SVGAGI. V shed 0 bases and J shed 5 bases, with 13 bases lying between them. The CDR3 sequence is CASSYSWGGGTEAFF. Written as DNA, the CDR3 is TGTGCCAGCAGTTACTCCTGGGGGGGTGGTACTGAAGCTTTCTTT.